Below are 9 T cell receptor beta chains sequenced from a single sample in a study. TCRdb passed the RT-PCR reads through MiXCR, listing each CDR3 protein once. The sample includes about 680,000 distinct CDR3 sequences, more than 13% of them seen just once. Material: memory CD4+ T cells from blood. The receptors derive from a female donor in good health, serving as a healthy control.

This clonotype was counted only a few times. CDR3 protein: CSGMGGQDNTDTQYF. CDR3 bases: TGCAGCGGTATGGGGGGCCAAGATAACACAGATACGCAGTATTTT. This chain uses TRBV29-1 with TRBJ2-3; tentatively, D is TRBD1 or TRBD2 (6 bases each). The CDR3 extends over 15 amino acids. Trimming removed 7 bases at V and 2 bases at J, with 19 bases between. The V gene's germline CDR1 is SQVTM and CDR2 ANQGSEA.

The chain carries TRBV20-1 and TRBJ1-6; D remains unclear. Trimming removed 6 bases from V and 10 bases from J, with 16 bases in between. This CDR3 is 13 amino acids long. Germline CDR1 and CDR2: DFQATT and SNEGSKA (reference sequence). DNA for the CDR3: TGCAGTGCAGATGGGGATCCGGAGTCACCCCTCCACTTT. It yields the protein CSADGDPESPLHF.

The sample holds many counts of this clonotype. The CDR3 bases are TGTGCCAGCAGTTACTCAGGACAGTCAAACTATGGCTACACCTTC. It is translated as CASSYSGQSNYGYTF. The chain employs TRBV6-6 and TRBJ1-2; D may be TRBD1 (6 bases). This CDR3 comprises 15 residues. The V and J ends lost 0 bases and 2 bases respectively, with 10 bases between them. Germline CDR1 MNHNY, CDR2 SVGAGI (reference sequence).

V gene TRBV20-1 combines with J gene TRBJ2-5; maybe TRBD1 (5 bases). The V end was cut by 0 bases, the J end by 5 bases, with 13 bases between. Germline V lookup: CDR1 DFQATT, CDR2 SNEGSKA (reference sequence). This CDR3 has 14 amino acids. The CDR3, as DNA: TGCAGTGCTAGAGACAGGGCGGCCGGGGAGACCCAGTACTTC. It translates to CSARDRAAGETQYF.

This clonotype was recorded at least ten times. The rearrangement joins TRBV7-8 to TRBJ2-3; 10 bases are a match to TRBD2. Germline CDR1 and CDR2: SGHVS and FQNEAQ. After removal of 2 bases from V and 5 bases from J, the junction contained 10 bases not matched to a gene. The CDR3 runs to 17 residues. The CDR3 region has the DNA TGTGCCAGCAGCTTATTTAGCGGGAGGTCCTGGGGAGATACGCAGTATTTT. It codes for CASSLFSGRSWGDTQYF.

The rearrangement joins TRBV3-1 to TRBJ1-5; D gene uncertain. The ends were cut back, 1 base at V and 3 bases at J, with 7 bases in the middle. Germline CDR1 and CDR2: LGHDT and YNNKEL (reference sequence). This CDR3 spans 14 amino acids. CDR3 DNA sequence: TGTGCCAGCAGCCAAGGGAACACCAATCAGCCCCAGCATTTT. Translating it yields CASSQGNTNQPQHF. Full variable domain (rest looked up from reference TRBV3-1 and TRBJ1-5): DTAVSQTPKYLVTQMGNDKSIKCEQNLGHDTMYWYKQDSKKFLKIMFSYNNKELIINETVPNRFSPKSPDKAHLNLHINSLELGDSAVYFCASSQGNTNQPQHFGDGTRLSIL.

The CDR3: CASSSGTGFADTQYF. In nucleotides, the CDR3 is TGTGCCAGCAGCTCCGGGACCGGGTTTGCGGATACGCAGTATTTT. This chain connects TRBV7-2 to TRBJ2-3, with D possibly being TRBD1 or TRBD2 (5 bases each). This CDR3 has 15 amino acids. V lost 4 bases, J lost 6 bases, and 17 bases lay in between. Germline V gives CDR1 SGHTA, CDR2 FQGNSA. The complete variable domain, with remaining parts taken from reference TRBV7-2 and TRBJ2-3, reads GAGVSQSPSNKVTEKGKDVELRCDPISGHTALYWYRQSLGQGLEFLIYFQGNSAPDKSGLPSDRFSAERTGGSVSTLTIQRTQQEDSAVYLCASSSGTGFADTQYFGPGTRLTVL.

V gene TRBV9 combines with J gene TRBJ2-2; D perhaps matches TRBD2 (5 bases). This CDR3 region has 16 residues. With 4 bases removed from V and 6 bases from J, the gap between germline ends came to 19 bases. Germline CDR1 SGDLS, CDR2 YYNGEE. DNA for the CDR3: TGTGCCAGCAGCCCAGGTGGCGGTCCCGGGGCCGGGGAGCTGTTTTTT. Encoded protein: CASSPGGGPGAGELFF.

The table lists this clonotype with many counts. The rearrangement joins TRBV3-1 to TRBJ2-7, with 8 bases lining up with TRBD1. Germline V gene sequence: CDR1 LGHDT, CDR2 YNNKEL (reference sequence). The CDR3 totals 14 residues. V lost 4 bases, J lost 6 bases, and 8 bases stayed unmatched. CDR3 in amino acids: CASSPDRVRSEQYF. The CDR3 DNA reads TGTGCCAGCAGCCCGGACAGGGTACGATCCGAGCAGTACTTC.